This T cell receptor beta chain is drawn from a study of cytomegalovirus exposure and HLA in healthy donors. A word on this clone: The antigen is unknown.

The PCR employed 60 Vbeta primers together with 13 Jbeta primers. Libraries were prepared by immunoSEQ multiplex PCR; TCRdb keeps only in-frame clonotypes and omits some of them. This table holds about 200,000 clones, more than 75% found once. Study conclusions and caveats: The listing of roughly 160 TCR beta chains classed them as cytomegalovirus-associated.

Germline V gene data show CDR1 as SGHTA and CDR2 as FQGNSA. This CDR3 is 13 amino acids long. Trimming shortened V by 5 bases and J by 4 bases, and 9 bases separated the two germline ends. V and J are TRBV7-2 and TRBJ1-3; D gene uncertain. This sequence originates from a man in his forties or fifties in good health and CMV-seropositive. The sequenced sample consisted of PBMCs. This chain's CDR3 is CASSHSSGNTIYF. The DNA of the CDR3 is TGTGCCAGCAGCCACAGTTCGGGAAACACCATATATTTT.